Following are 8 T cell receptor beta chains from one sample sequenced in a study of Tregs in tolerant kidney transplant recipients. These receptors are not linked to any known antigen. TCRdb's table, derived via immunoSEQ multiplex PCR, lists solely in-frame clones and lacks some. The sample holds 15,000 to 20,000 clones, around 55% seen once. Sequencing was performed on Tregs from blood cultured with allogeneic cells. The origin of the receptors is a human donor in good health.

V gene TRBV30 combines with J gene TRBJ2-7; D might be TRBD1 (7 bases). Deletions cut 4 bases from V and 5 bases from J, with 15 bases between. Per germline, CDR1 GTSNPN and CDR2 SVGIG (reference sequence). The CDR3 is 13 amino acids. This CDR3 reads CAWNFRGADEQYF. In nucleotides, the CDR3 is TGTGCCTGGAACTTCAGGGGGGCGGACGAGCAGTACTTC.

CDR3 in amino acids: CASSVGSPYGYTF. The CDR3 DNA is TGTGCCAGCAGCGTAGGGTCTCCCTATGGCTACACCTTC. The rearrangement links TRBV9 to TRBJ1-2; D not certain. Trimming shortened V by 0 bases and J by 4 bases, and 7 bases separated the two germline ends. Per germline, CDR1 SGDLS and CDR2 YYNGEE. There are 13 residues in the CDR3.

This chain joins TRBV27 and TRBJ2-6; 7 nucleotides agree with TRBD1. V dropped 5 bases and J dropped 4; count of bases not matched to a gene: 5. Germline V CDR1 and CDR2: MNHEY, SMNVEV (reference sequence). The CDR3 sequence is 15 residues long. DNA for the CDR3: TGTGCCAGCAGTCCCCGGACAGGAGGGGCCAACGTCCTGACTTTC. This gives the protein CASSPRTGGANVLTF. The full variable domain, with the rest looked up from reference TRBV27 and TRBJ2-6, is EAQVTQNPRYLITVTGKKLTVTCSQNMNHEYMSWYRQDPGLGLRQIYYSMNVEVTDKGDVPEGYKVSRKEKRNFPLILESPSPNQTSLYFCASSPRTGGANVLTFGAGSRLTVL.

The chain has TRBV30 and TRBJ1-1, with D unresolved. Trimming removed 0 bases at V and 2 bases at J, with 7 bases between. The CDR3 loop spans 13 amino acids. Per the germline V gene, CDR1 is GTSNPN and CDR2 is SVGIG (reference sequence). The CDR3 spells CAWSVRRNTEAFF. The CDR3 nucleotides read TGTGCCTGGAGTGTACGGCGTAACACTGAAGCTTTCTTT. The full variable domain, with the rest looked up from reference TRBV30 and TRBJ1-1, is SQTIHQWPATLVQPVGSPLSLECTVEGTSNPNLYWYRQAAGRGLQLLFYSVGIGQISSEVPQNLSASRPQDRQFILSSKKLLLSDSGFYLCAWSVRRNTEAFFGQGTRLTVV.

This clone is medium-sized. This chain uses TRBV7-3 with TRBJ2-5, with D uncertain. The V end lost 3 bases, the J end lost 1 base, and 9 bases lay between the germline ends. The CDR3 has 14 residues. The germline CDR1 and CDR2 sequences are SGHTA and FQGTGA. The CDR3 is CASSFFGRQETQYF. DNA for the CDR3: TGTGCCAGCAGCTTTTTCGGGCGCCAAGAGACCCAGTACTTC.

The chain recombines TRBV10-3 with TRBJ1-3; no definite D call. CDR1 is ENHRY, CDR2 SYGVKD, per germline. Trimming pared 8 bases from V and 0 bases from J, leaving 23 bases between. The CDR3 length is 18 residues. The CDR3 sequence: CAISSWGGGAHSGNTIYF. The CDR3 DNA sequence: TGTGCCATCTCGTCATGGGGTGGAGGTGCGCACTCTGGAAACACCATATATTTT.

In its sample, this clone is medium-sized. The chain carries TRBV15 and TRBJ1-5, with D perhaps TRBD1 (5 bases). Germline V gene data show CDR1 as LNHNV and CDR2 as YYDKDF (reference sequence). The V and J ends lost 1 base and 0 bases respectively, with 10 bases between them. The CDR3 length is 16 residues. CDR3 sequence reads: CATSRGGTYSNQPQHF. The DNA of the CDR3 is TGTGCCACCAGCAGAGGTGGGACGTATAGCAATCAGCCCCAGCATTTT.

CDR3 sequence (DNA): TGTGCCAGCAGCTCTTCGGCAGGGTCTGGGGCCAACGTCCTGACTTTC. The encoded protein is CASSSSAGSGANVLTF. V is TRBV7-9 and J is TRBJ2-6; a weak D match, TRBD1 (5 bases). CDR3 length: 16 amino acids. Trimming cost V 4 bases and J 1 base, with 11 bases left between them. Per the germline V gene, CDR1 is SEHNR and CDR2 is FQNEAQ (reference sequence).